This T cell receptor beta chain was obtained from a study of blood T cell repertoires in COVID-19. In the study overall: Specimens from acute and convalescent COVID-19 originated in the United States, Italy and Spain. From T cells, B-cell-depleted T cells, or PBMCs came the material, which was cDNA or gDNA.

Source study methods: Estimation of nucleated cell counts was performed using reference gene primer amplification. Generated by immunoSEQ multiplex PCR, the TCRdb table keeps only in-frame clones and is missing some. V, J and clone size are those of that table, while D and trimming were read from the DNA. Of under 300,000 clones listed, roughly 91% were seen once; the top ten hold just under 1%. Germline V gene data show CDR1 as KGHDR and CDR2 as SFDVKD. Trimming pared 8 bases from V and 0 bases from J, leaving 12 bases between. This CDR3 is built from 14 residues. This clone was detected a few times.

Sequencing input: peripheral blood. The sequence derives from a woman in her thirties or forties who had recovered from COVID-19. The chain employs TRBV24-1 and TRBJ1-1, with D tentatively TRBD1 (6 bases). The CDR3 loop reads CATKRQAMNTEAFF. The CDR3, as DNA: TGTGCCACCAAGCGACAGGCCATGAACACTGAAGCTTTCTTT.